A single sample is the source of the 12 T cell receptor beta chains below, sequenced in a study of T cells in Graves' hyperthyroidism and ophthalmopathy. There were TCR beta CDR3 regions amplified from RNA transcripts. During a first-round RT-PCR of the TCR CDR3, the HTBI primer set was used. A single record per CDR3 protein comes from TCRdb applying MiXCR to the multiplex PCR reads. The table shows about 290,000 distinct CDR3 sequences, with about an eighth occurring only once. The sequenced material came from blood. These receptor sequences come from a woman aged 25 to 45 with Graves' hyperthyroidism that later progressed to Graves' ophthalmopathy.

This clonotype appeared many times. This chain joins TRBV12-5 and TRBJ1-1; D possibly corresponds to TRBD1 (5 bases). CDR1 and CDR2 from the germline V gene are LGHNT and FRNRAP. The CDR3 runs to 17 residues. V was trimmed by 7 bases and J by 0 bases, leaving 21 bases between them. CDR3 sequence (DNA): TGTGCTAGTGCACAGGACGGATTACTCTTTATGAACACTGAAGCTTTCTTT. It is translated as CASAQDGLLFMNTEAFF.

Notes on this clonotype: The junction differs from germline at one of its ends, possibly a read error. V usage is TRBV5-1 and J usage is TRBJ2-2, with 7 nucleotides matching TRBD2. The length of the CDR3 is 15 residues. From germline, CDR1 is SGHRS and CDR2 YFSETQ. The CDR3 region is CASSSTGLRTGKLFF. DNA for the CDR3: TGCGCCAGCAGCTCTACGGGACTACGAACCGGGAAGCTGTTTTTT.

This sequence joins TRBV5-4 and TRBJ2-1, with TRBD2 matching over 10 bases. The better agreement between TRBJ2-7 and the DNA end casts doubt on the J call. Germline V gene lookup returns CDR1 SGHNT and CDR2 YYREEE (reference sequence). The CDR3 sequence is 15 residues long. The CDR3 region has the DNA TGTGCCAGCAGGCATCTAGCGGGAGATGGGGATGAGCAGTACTTC. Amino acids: CASRHLAGDGDEQYF.

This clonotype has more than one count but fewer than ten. CDR3 sequence (DNA): TGTGCCAGTAGTATGGGTAGCGGAGAGCAGTACTTC. This translates into CASSMGSGEQYF. The chain is built from TRBV19 and TRBJ2-7, with TRBD2 as a possible D gene (6 bases). The CDR3 consists of 12 residues. Trimming took off 3 bases at V and 7 bases at J, with 10 bases between the two ends. Germline lookup yields CDR1 LNHDA and CDR2 SQIVND (reference sequence).

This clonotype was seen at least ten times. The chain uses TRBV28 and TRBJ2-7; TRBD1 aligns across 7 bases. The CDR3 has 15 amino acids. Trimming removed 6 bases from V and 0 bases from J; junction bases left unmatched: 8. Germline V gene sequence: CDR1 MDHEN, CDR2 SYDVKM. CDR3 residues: CASSRRGILSYEQYF. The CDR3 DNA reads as TGTGCCAGCAGCCGCAGGGGGATCCTCTCCTACGAGCAGTACTTC.

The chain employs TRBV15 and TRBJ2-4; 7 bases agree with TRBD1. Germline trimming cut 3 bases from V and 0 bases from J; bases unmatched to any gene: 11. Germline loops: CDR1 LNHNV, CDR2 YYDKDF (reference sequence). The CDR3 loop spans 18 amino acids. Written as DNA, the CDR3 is TGTGCCACCAGCAGTACCGGGACAGAACAACTAGCCAAAAACATTCAGTACTTC. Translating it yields CATSSTGTEQLAKNIQYF.

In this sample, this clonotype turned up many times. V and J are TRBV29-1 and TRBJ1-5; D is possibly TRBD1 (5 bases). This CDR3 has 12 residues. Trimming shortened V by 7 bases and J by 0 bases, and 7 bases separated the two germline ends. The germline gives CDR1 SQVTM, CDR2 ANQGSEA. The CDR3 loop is CSAGDSNQPQHF. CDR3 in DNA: TGCAGCGCGGGGGATAGCAATCAGCCCCAGCATTTT.

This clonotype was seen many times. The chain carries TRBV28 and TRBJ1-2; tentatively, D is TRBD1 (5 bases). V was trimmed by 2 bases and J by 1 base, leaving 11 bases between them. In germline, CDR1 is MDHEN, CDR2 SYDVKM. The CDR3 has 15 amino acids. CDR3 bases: TGTGCCAGCAGTTTACGGGGGTCGGGTAACTATGGCTACACCTTC. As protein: CASSLRGSGNYGYTF.

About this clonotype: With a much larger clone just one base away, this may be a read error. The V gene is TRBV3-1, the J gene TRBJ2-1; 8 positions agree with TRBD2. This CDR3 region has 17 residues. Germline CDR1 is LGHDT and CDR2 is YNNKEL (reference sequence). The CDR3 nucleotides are TGTGTCAGCAATCCGGGGGGGGAAGGTGGGCCCTACAATGAGCAGTTCTTC. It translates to CVSNPGGEGGPYNEQFF.

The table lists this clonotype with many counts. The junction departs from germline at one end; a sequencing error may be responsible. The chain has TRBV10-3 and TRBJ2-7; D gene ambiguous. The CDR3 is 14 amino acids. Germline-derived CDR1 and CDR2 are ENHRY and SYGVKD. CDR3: CAISPTGPSHEQYF. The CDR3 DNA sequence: TGTGCCATCAGTCCGACCGGGCCCTCCCACGAGCAGTACTTC.

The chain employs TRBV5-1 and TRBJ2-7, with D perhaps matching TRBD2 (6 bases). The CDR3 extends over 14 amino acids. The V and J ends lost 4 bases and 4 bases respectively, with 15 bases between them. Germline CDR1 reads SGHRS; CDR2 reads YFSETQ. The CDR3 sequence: CASSNRDLTYEQYF. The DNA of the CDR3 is TGCGCCAGCAGCAATAGGGACTTGACTTACGAGCAGTACTTC.

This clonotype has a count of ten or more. The CDR3 DNA sequence: TGTGCCAGCAGCCCGAGGGGGGGGGACCAGAACACTGAAGCTTTCTTT. Translated, it gives CASSPRGGDQNTEAFF. The chain carries TRBV7-6 and TRBJ1-1; D is perhaps TRBD1 (6 bases). This CDR3 contains 16 residues. V was cut by 5 bases and J by 1 base, with 17 bases left in between. Germline V lookup: CDR1 SGHVS, CDR2 FNYEAQ.